Each of the 23 T cell receptor beta chains below was sequenced from the same sample in a study of blood T cell repertoires in COVID-19. Clones were sequenced by immunoSEQ multiplex PCR, and TCRdb holds only the in-frame ones, with some missing. This sample has some 350,000 clones, with around 87% found just once. The specimen sequenced was PBMCs or T cells enriched from blood (not recorded which). The origin of the receptors is a woman in her twenties or thirties who had recovered from COVID-19.

The chain combines TRBV19 with TRBJ1-5; D remains unclear. Deletions cut 3 bases from V and 0 bases from J, with 9 bases between. The CDR3 contains 15 residues. CDR1 LNHDA and CDR2 SQIVND come from the germline V gene (reference sequence). CDR3 loop: CASSIGLFSNQPQHF. The CDR3 bases are TGTGCCAGTAGTATCGGACTGTTTAGCAATCAGCCCCAGCATTTT.

J is TRBJ2-7 and V is TRBV7-9; unclear D gene. Germline assignment: CDR1 SEHNR and CDR2 FQNEAQ (reference sequence). The CDR3 spans 16 residues. V was pared by 5 bases and J by 3 bases, with 20 bases between. In DNA form, the CDR3 reads TGTGCCAGCAGCCCTGGTAGACCACCTAGTAGCTACGAGCAGTACTTC. It translates to CASSPGRPPSSYEQYF.

V usage is TRBV7-6 and J usage is TRBJ1-2, with 7 bases lining up with TRBD1. V trimming: 5 bases; J trimming: 6 bases; junction bases outside the gene matches: 15. CDR1 is SGHVS, CDR2 FNYEAQ, per germline. The CDR3 contains 16 residues. The CDR3 loop is CASSPQPAGTDNGYTF. The DNA for the CDR3 is TGTGCCAGCAGCCCCCAACCCGCCGGGACAGACAATGGCTACACCTTC.

The chain employs TRBV13 and TRBJ1-1; the D is unclear. Between the trimmed V and J ends, which lost 0 bases and 3 bases, there was a span of 8 bases. This CDR3 has 14 amino acids. In germline, CDR1 is PRHDT, CDR2 FYEKMQ (reference sequence). CDR3 amino acids: CASSLGRTYTEAFF. As DNA, the CDR3 is TGTGCCAGCAGCTTAGGCCGTACTTACACTGAAGCTTTCTTT.

This clone was counted once. The genes are TRBV14 and TRBJ2-2; a weak D match, TRBD1 (6 bases). V was shortened by 0 bases and J by 4 bases, with 27 bases between the two germline ends. The CDR3 is 21 amino acids. Germline CDR1 is SGHDN and CDR2 is FVKESK. As DNA, the CDR3 is TGTGCCAGCAGCCAAGATCCCGGCGAGACAGGTACCCCTTGGGCCACCGGGGAGCTGTTTTTT. Protein: CASSQDPGETGTPWATGELFF.

This clone was detected once. The V and J genes are TRBV6-1 and TRBJ1-1, with D perhaps TRBD1 (6 bases). The germline CDR1 and CDR2 sequences are MNHNS and SASEGT. The CDR3 has 14 residues. The germline V and J ends were trimmed by 3 bases and 5 bases, with 13 bases remaining between them. The CDR3 DNA follows: TGTGCCAGCAGTGAGCCGGGACAATTTACTGAAGCTTTCTTT. It specifies CASSEPGQFTEAFF.

This clone has a handful of counts. The chain is built from TRBV6-5 and TRBJ1-1, with D possibly being TRBD1 (5 bases). The length of the CDR3 is 15 residues. Trimming shortened V by 5 bases and J by 7 bases, and 20 bases separated the two germline ends. From germline, CDR1 is MNHEY and CDR2 SVGAGI. CDR3 DNA: TGTGCCAGCAGTCCCTACTATTGGGGAGGGGATGAAGCTTTCTTT. As protein: CASSPYYWGGDEAFF.

The chain couples TRBV2 to TRBJ1-5; 12 bases agree with TRBD1. The germline V gene has CDR1 SNHLY and CDR2 FYNNEI. CDR3 length equals 15 residues. V dropped 6 bases and J dropped 13; count of bases not matched to a gene: 13. This CDR3 reads CASSAGDRGRRDQHF. CDR3 in DNA: TGTGCCAGCAGCGCCGGGGACAGGGGGCGCCGGGATCAGCATTTT.

Here the CDR3 DNA reads TGTGCCAGCAGCGGGACTAGCCATGAGCAGTTCTTC. Protein: CASSGTSHEQFF. V is TRBV2 and J is TRBJ2-1, with 9 bases lining up with TRBD2. CDR3 length equals 12 residues. Looked up from germline, CDR1 is SNHLY and CDR2 is FYNNEI. The V gene end was trimmed by 6 bases and the J gene end by 8 bases; junction bases not matched to a gene: 2.

The V and J genes are TRBV28 and TRBJ2-7; a possible D gene is TRBD1 (5 bases). Looked up from germline, CDR1 is MDHEN and CDR2 is SYDVKM. CDR3 length equals 12 residues. V was shortened by 8 bases and J by 6 bases, with 14 bases between the two germline ends. The CDR3 DNA reads TGTGCCAGCCCTCCTCGAAGGGGCGAGCAGTACTTC. This sequence encodes CASPPRRGEQYF. The whole variable domain, filled in from reference TRBV28 and TRBJ2-7, reads DVKVTQSSRYLVKRTGEKVFLECVQDMDHENMFWYRQDPGLGLRLIYFSYDVKMKEKGDIPEGYSVSREKKERFSLILESASTNQTSMYLCASPPRRGEQYFGPGTRLTVT.

CDR3 residues: CASTPQGRGNYGYTF. CDR3 DNA: TGTGCCAGCACCCCCCAGGGGCGTGGTAACTATGGCTACACCTTC. V gene TRBV6-5 combines with J gene TRBJ1-2; D may be TRBD1 (6 bases). CDR1 and CDR2 from the germline V gene are MNHEY and SVGAGI. The CDR3 runs 15 residues. The V end lost 7 bases, the J end lost 1 base, and 16 bases lay between the germline ends.

This clone showed up just a few times. The V and J genes are TRBV27 and TRBJ2-1; 9 nucleotides agree with TRBD2. In germline, CDR1 is MNHEY, CDR2 SMNVEV (reference sequence). There are 16 residues in the CDR3. Trimming took 2 bases from V and 2 from J; bases not matched to a gene: 4. CDR3: CASSLASGATYNEQFF. The CDR3 DNA follows: TGTGCCAGCAGTTTAGCTAGCGGGGCTACCTACAATGAGCAGTTCTTC.

The CDR3 bases are TGTGCCAGCACACCTGCAGGGATCGCCCTTAATGAAAAACTGTTTTTT. Encoded protein: CASTPAGIALNEKLFF. This rearrangement joins TRBV28 to TRBJ1-4, with D tentatively TRBD1 (5 bases). V dropped 7 bases and J dropped 4 bases, with 19 bases sitting between them. Germline-derived CDR1 and CDR2 are MDHEN and SYDVKM. CDR3 length: 16 residues.

V and J are TRBV5-1 and TRBJ1-6; D perhaps matches TRBD1 (5 bases). The V end lost 0 bases, the J end lost 0 bases, and 10 bases lay between the germline ends. Per germline, CDR1 SGHRS and CDR2 YFSETQ. This CDR3 is 17 amino acids long. The CDR3 protein is CASSLEQGLSYNSPLHF. CDR3 nucleotides: TGCGCCAGCAGCTTGGAGCAGGGACTCTCCTATAATTCACCCCTCCACTTT.

The V gene is TRBV6-5, the J gene TRBJ2-7, with 10 bases aligning to TRBD1. Germline values: CDR1 MNHEY, CDR2 SVGAGI. J gave up 4 bases and V 5 bases, and 5 bases lay outside the gene matches. This CDR3 has 14 amino acids. The CDR3 DNA reads TGTGCCAGCAGTCTGCGGGACAGGGGATACGAGCAGTACTTC. Its translation is CASSLRDRGYEQYF.

The chain has TRBV18 and TRBJ1-2, with D hard to call. This CDR3 has 12 amino acids. The V end was cut by 6 bases, the J end by 2 bases, with 7 bases between. Per the germline V gene, CDR1 is KGHSH and CDR2 is LQKENI. This CDR3 reads CASSPANYGYTF. DNA of the CDR3: TGTGCCAGCTCCCCAGCGAACTATGGCTACACCTTC.

This clone was found many times. The CDR3 nucleotides are TGCAGCGTTGAAGACCGGGAGGTCGAGCAGTACTTC. Its protein product is CSVEDREVEQYF. The V and J genes are TRBV29-1 and TRBJ2-7, with 7 bases identical to TRBD2. The J segment lost 6 bases and the V segment lost 0 bases, leaving 2 bases of the junction unmatched. The CDR3 totals 12 residues. In germline, CDR1 is SQVTM, CDR2 ANQGSEA.

The V call is TRBV18, the J call TRBJ2-7, with D possibly being TRBD2 (5 bases). There are 15 residues in the CDR3. Trimming stripped 3 bases from V and 4 bases from J, with 16 bases between. In germline, CDR1 is KGHSH, CDR2 LQKENI. This chain's CDR3 is CASSPSPDFFYEQYF. The DNA of the CDR3 is TGTGCCAGCTCACCTTCCCCGGACTTTTTTTACGAGCAGTACTTC.

The chain employs TRBV24-1 and TRBJ2-1; 9 positions agree with TRBD1. The CDR3 covers 16 residues. The germline CDR1 and CDR2 sequences are KGHDR and SFDVKD. V shed 3 bases, J shed 8 bases, and the junction held 10 bases outside the gene matches. The CDR3 is CATSDRSGTGSDEQFF. CDR3 nucleotide sequence: TGTGCCACCAGTGATCGCTCCGGGACAGGGAGCGATGAGCAGTTCTTC.

The rearrangement links TRBV2 to TRBJ1-1; possible D gene TRBD1, 5 bases. Deletions cut 10 bases from V and 7 bases from J, with 13 bases between. The germline CDR1 and CDR2 sequences are SNHLY and FYNNEI. This CDR3 has 11 residues. The CDR3 nucleotides read TGTGCCATACCCCGGGGGATTGAAGCTTTCTTT. Translation: CAIPRGIEAFF.

The chain is built from TRBV5-1 and TRBJ1-1; D gene uncertain. This CDR3 comprises 16 residues. From germline, CDR1 is SGHRS and CDR2 YFSETQ. Between the trimmed V and J ends, which lost 2 bases and 10 bases, there was a span of 24 bases. CDR3 in amino acids: CASSFNPPLQEYLAFF. CDR3 coding DNA: TGCGCCAGCAGCTTTAATCCCCCTTTGCAGGAATATTTAGCTTTCTTT.

V usage is TRBV18 and J usage is TRBJ2-3, with 8 nucleotides matching TRBD1. Germline CDR1 is KGHSH and CDR2 is LQKENI. The CDR3 loop spans 13 amino acids. The junction had 4 bases not matched to a gene; V was cut back by 6 bases and J by 5 bases. The CDR3 DNA is TGTGCCAGCTCCCCGGACAGGGAAGATACGCAGTATTTT. This encodes CASSPDREDTQYF.

Concerning this clone itself: This sample includes further DNA sequences coding for the same CDR3. V is TRBV12-3 or TRBV12-4 and J is TRBJ1-2, with D maybe TRBD1 (5 bases). Trimming removed 3 bases at V and 4 bases at J, with 6 bases between. The CDR3 length is 12 residues. In nucleotides, the CDR3 is TGTGCCAGCAGTTTGGGACTCTATGGCTACACCTTC. Residues: CASSLGLYGYTF.